These 6 T cell receptor beta chains originate from one sample sequenced in a study of monozygotic twins with inflammatory bowel disease (dated by TCRdb to between 2018 and 2020). Library construction relied on 5' RACE. The sequencer listed for this sample is Illumina HiSeq 2500. The reads were reprocessed in TCRdb, with one entry per CDR3 protein sequence and no accompanying DNA. The sample table on file contains 330,000 or so distinct CDR3 sequences. Jointly, the top ten make up around 2% of the sample. What was sequenced was blood. These receptors were taken from a human donor with ulcerative colitis or Crohn's disease, or a healthy co-twin of an affected twin (not recorded which).

The rearrangement joins TRBV11-2 to TRBJ1-1. The CDR3 consists of 14 residues. Germline assignment: CDR1 SGHAT and CDR2 FQNNGV. CDR3 sequence reads: CASSTQVLNTEAFF.

The chain combines TRBV2 with TRBJ2-1; TCRdb's D call of TRBD1 is untestable without DNA. This CDR3 region has 13 residues. Germline CDR1 is SNHLY and CDR2 is FYNNEI. The chain's CDR3 is CASSESRGFEQFF.

The chain employs TRBV28 and TRBJ2-1; TCRdb returns TRBD1, unconfirmable since there is no DNA. Germline CDR1 reads MDHEN; CDR2 reads SYDVKM. CDR3 length equals 15 residues. The CDR3 reads CASSSGAANSNEQFF.

The chain employs TRBV7-9 and TRBJ2-3; TCRdb picks TRBD1, but there is no DNA to check that call. Germline V lookup: CDR1 SEHNR, CDR2 FQNEAQ (reference sequence). The CDR3 is 15 residues long. The chain's CDR3 is CASSWGGGSTDTQYF.

The chain has TRBV20-1 and TRBJ2-1. This CDR3 is 14 amino acids long. Germline lookup yields CDR1 DFQATT and CDR2 SNEGSKA (reference sequence). CDR3: CSARGLKIDNEQFF.

The chain links TRBV28 to TRBJ2-7; without DNA, the TCRdb call of TRBD2 cannot be checked. The germline gives CDR1 MDHEN, CDR2 SYDVKM. The CDR3 is 15 amino acids. The CDR3 is CASSRGGGGGVEQYF.